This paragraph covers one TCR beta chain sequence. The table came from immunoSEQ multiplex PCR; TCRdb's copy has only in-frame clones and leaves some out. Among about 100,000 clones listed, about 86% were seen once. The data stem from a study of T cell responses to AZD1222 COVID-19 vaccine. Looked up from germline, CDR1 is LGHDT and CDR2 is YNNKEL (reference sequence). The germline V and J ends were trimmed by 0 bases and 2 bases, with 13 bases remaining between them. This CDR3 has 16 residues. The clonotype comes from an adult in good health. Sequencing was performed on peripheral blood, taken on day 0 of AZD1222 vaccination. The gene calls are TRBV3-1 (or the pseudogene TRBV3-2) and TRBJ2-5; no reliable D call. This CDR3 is CASSQDRARIQETQYF. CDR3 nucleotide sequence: TGTGCCAGCAGCCAAGATAGGGCACGGATTCAAGAGACCCAGTACTTC.